A single sample is the source of the 3 T cell receptor beta chains below, sequenced in a study of cytomegalovirus exposure and HLA in healthy donors. The PCR was carried out with 60 Vbeta primers and 13 Jbeta primers. The assay was immunoSEQ multiplex PCR, and TCRdb's table has in-frame clones only and misses some. The sample consists of about 140,000 clones, around 82% of them appearing once. Sequenced: PBMCs. Every receptor here comes from a female donor in good health and CMV-seronegative.

The rearrangement uses TRBV7-9 and TRBJ1-6; 9 bases are a match to TRBD1. This CDR3 comprises 15 residues. Germline V lookup: CDR1 SEHNR, CDR2 FQNEAQ (reference sequence). J was trimmed by 9 bases and V by 5 bases; bases with no gene match: 8. CDR3 region: CASSRDRAGSSPLHF. The CDR3, as DNA: TGTGCCAGCAGCAGGGACAGGGCAGGGAGTTCACCCCTCCACTTT.

This chain connects TRBV29-1 to TRBJ2-6; D is unresolved. The V end lost 7 bases, the J end lost 3 bases, and 7 bases lay between the germline ends. This CDR3 comprises 12 residues. Looked up from germline, CDR1 is SQVTM and CDR2 is ANQGSEA. The CDR3 DNA is TGCAGCGCTCTACTTGGGGCCAACGTCCTGACTTTC. It yields the protein CSALLGANVLTF.

The V and J genes are TRBV29-1 and TRBJ2-2; 14 positions match TRBD2. Germline V gene sequence: CDR1 SQVTM, CDR2 ANQGSEA. This CDR3 spans 16 amino acids. J lost 2 bases, V lost 6 bases, and 5 bases had no gene match. CDR3 amino acids: CSVGLAGVSNTGELFF. CDR3 DNA: TGCAGCGTGGGACTAGCGGGAGTTTCAAACACCGGGGAGCTGTTTTTT.